The 32 T cell receptor beta chains in this list originate from one sample, sequenced in a study of T cell changes during pregnancy in multiple sclerosis. The table came from immunoSEQ multiplex PCR; TCRdb's copy has only in-frame clones and leaves some out. In the table there are approximately 48,000 clones, more than 85% of which are singletons. The sequencing here drew on CD4+ T cells from peripheral blood mononuclear cells, taken after pregnancy. The receptor source for this set is a female donor with multiple sclerosis, enrolled in a pregnancy study.

This sequence joins TRBV30 and TRBJ2-2; the match to TRBD1 covers 10 bases. The V gene end was trimmed by 3 bases and the J gene end by 4 bases; junction bases not matched to a gene: 2. Germline V CDR1 and CDR2: GTSNPN, SVGIG (reference sequence). This CDR3 has 14 residues. Here the CDR3 DNA reads TGTGCCTGGAGGGGGGACAGGGGCACCGGGGAGCTGTTTTTT. The encoded protein is CAWRGDRGTGELFF.

The chain joins TRBV2 to TRBJ2-5; 9 bases line up with TRBD1. The CDR3 extends over 17 amino acids. CDR1 is SNHLY and CDR2 is FYNNEI in the germline V gene. Trimming took 7 bases from V and 2 from J; bases not matched to a gene: 14. CDR3 loop: CASTGRQGGAIQETQYF. The DNA for the CDR3 is TGTGCCAGCACGGGTAGACAGGGGGGCGCAATACAAGAGACCCAGTACTTC. The full variable domain, with the rest looked up from reference TRBV2 and TRBJ2-5, is EPEVTQTPSHQVTQMGQEVILRCVPISNHLYFYWYRQILGQKVEFLVSFYNNEISEKSEIFDDQFSVERPDGSNFTLKIRSTKLEDSAMYFCASTGRQGGAIQETQYFGPGTRLLVL.

The V and J genes are TRBV6-1 and TRBJ1-4; the D is unclear. Trimming removed 8 bases from V and 5 bases from J, with 15 bases in between. Per the germline V gene, CDR1 is MNHNS and CDR2 is SASEGT. CDR3 length equals 14 residues. As DNA, the CDR3 is TGTGCCAGCTTACCTACTGCCCCCAATGAAAAACTGTTTTTT. This encodes CASLPTAPNEKLFF.

The chain uses TRBV23-1 and TRBJ1-2; weak D call: TRBD1 (6 bases). TRBV23-1 has ORF status, its function being uncertain. The CDR3 runs 17 residues. V was shortened by 2 bases and J by 3 bases, with 19 bases between the two germline ends. The CDR3 DNA reads TGCGCCAGCAGTCAACCGCCGGACAGAAAACGCTACTATGGCTACACCTTC. It specifies CASSQPPDRKRYYGYTF.

J is TRBJ1-1 and V is TRBV4-1, with D perhaps matching TRBD1 (5 bases). The CDR3 is 14 amino acids. The germline gives CDR1 MGHRA, CDR2 YSYEKL. V was pared by 4 bases and J by 0 bases, with 9 bases between. The CDR3 coding sequence is TGCGCCAGCAGCCGGGGACTGCTGAACACTGAAGCTTTCTTT. It specifies CASSRGLLNTEAFF.

A single count supports this clone. V and J are TRBV7-2 and TRBJ1-3, with TRBD1 as a possible D gene (5 bases). Germline V gene sequence: CDR1 SGHTA, CDR2 FQGNSA. The CDR3 is 13 amino acids. V shed 5 bases and J shed 4 bases, with 9 bases lying between them. The CDR3 region is CASSGGSGNTIYF. The CDR3 DNA is TGTGCCAGCAGCGGGGGGTCCGGAAACACCATATATTTT. The entire variable domain, with the rest obtained from reference TRBV7-2 and TRBJ1-3, is as follows: GAGVSQSPSNKVTEKGKDVELRCDPISGHTALYWYRQSLGQGLEFLIYFQGNSAPDKSGLPSDRFSAERTGGSVSTLTIQRTQQEDSAVYLCASSGGSGNTIYFGEGSWLTVV.

The chain uses TRBV11-2 and TRBJ2-5; D perhaps matches TRBD2 (6 bases). V lost 5 bases to trimming and J lost 2 bases, with 9 bases between them. The germline V gene has CDR1 SGHAT and CDR2 FQNNGV. This CDR3 region has 13 residues. The CDR3 spells CASSLGGQETQYF. For the CDR3, the DNA is TGTGCCAGCAGCCTCGGGGGACAAGAGACCCAGTACTTC. The full variable domain, its missing parts supplied by reference TRBV11-2 and TRBJ2-5, is EAGVAQSPRYKIIEKRQSVAFWCNPISGHATLYWYQQILGQGPKLLIQFQNNGVVDDSQLPKDRFSAERLKGVDSTLKIQPAKLEDSAVYLCASSLGGQETQYFGPGTRLLVL.

The rearrangement uses TRBV2 and TRBJ2-1, with 8 bases lining up with TRBD1. Germline CDR1 and CDR2: SNHLY and FYNNEI. The CDR3 spans 14 residues. V lost 7 bases, J lost 6 bases, and 8 bases stayed unmatched. The CDR3 DNA is TGTGCCAGCAAGGAGACAGGGGTCGGCAATGAGCAGTTCTTC. This encodes CASKETGVGNEQFF.

The gene calls are TRBV6-1 and TRBJ1-2; no firm D call. The CDR3 is 13 residues long. Looked up from germline, CDR1 is MNHNS and CDR2 is SASEGT. V was pared by 7 bases and J by 0 bases, with 9 bases between. CDR3 coding DNA: TGTGCCAGCATATACAGAGCTAACTATGGCTACACCTTC. Translating it yields CASIYRANYGYTF.

The chain carries TRBV10-1 and TRBJ2-7; TRBD2 matches at 12 bases. CDR1 and CDR2 from the germline V gene are WNHNN and SYGVQD (reference sequence). The CDR3 length is 15 residues. Losses at the gene ends were 6 bases for V and 7 bases for J; bases not matched to a gene: 10. CDR3 amino acids: CASRRTSGNLGEQYF. CDR3 coding DNA: TGCGCCAGCAGGCGGACTAGCGGGAATCTGGGGGAGCAGTACTTC.

The chain couples TRBV9 to TRBJ2-5, with 7 bases that match TRBD2. Trimming took 3 bases from V and 5 from J; bases not matched to a gene: 13. Per the germline V gene, CDR1 is SGDLS and CDR2 is YYNGEE. The CDR3 spans 16 residues. This CDR3 is CASSAGTSVESETQYF. DNA for the CDR3: TGTGCCAGCAGCGCGGGAACTAGCGTTGAATCTGAGACCCAGTACTTC.

This chain links TRBV13 with TRBJ2-2; 10 bases are a match to TRBD2. V shed 2 bases and J 6 bases; nucleotides not matched to a gene: 6. CDR1 is PRHDT, CDR2 FYEKMQ, per germline (reference sequence). The CDR3 has 16 residues. The CDR3 DNA reads as TGTGCCAGCAGCTTAAAAGTAGCGGGAGGCCCCGGGGAGCTGTTTTTT. Its translation is CASSLKVAGGPGELFF.

The chain carries TRBV4-3 and TRBJ1-4; possible D gene TRBD1, 5 bases. The CDR3 is made up of 16 amino acids. Germline values: CDR1 LGHNA, CDR2 YSLEER. Trimming pared 0 bases from V and 5 bases from J, leaving 13 bases between. This chain's CDR3 is CASSQESRGLNEKLFF. The CDR3 DNA is TGCGCCAGCAGCCAAGAGAGTAGGGGATTAAATGAAAAACTGTTTTTT.

The V gene is TRBV18, the J gene TRBJ1-3; D might be TRBD1 (6 bases). Looked up from germline, CDR1 is KGHSH and CDR2 is LQKENI. The CDR3 covers 17 residues. V was cut by 2 bases and J by 0 bases, with 14 bases left in between. The CDR3 loop reads CASSPTTGGDSGNTIYF. The CDR3 DNA follows: TGTGCCAGCTCACCAACGACGGGGGGCGACTCTGGAAACACCATATATTTT.

The chain employs TRBV5-4 and TRBJ2-7; maybe TRBD2 (7 bases). CDR1 and CDR2 (germline): SGHNT, YYREEE (reference sequence). Trimming took off 3 bases at V and 5 bases at J, with 21 bases between the two ends. This CDR3 spans 16 amino acids. DNA for the CDR3: TGTGCCAGCAGCTCCGGCGGGGGCCGGAAAACCGACGAGCAGTACTTC. Residues: CASSSGGGRKTDEQYF.

This clone was recorded once. The chain uses TRBV15 and TRBJ2-1, with D hard to call. Germline CDR1 and CDR2: LNHNV and YYDKDF (reference sequence). With 0 bases removed from V and 0 bases from J, the gap between germline ends came to 12 bases. The CDR3 runs to 17 residues. The CDR3 nucleotides read TGTGCCACCAGCAGAGATCTCGCACAGAGCTCCTACAATGAGCAGTTCTTC. Its protein product is CATSRDLAQSSYNEQFF.

The chain uses TRBV4-1 and TRBJ1-4; D is perhaps TRBD1 (5 bases). Trimming stripped 1 base from V and 5 bases from J, with 11 bases between. There are 15 residues in the CDR3. Per germline, CDR1 MGHRA and CDR2 YSYEKL. The CDR3 is CASSQVVRENEKLFF. CDR3 nucleotide sequence: TGCGCCAGCAGCCAAGTAGTCAGGGAAAATGAAAAACTGTTTTTT.

The chain links TRBV28 to TRBJ2-3, with D hard to call. Germline CDR1 and CDR2: MDHEN and SYDVKM. The V end was cut by 4 bases, the J end by 8 bases, with 16 bases between. This CDR3 is built from 14 residues. The CDR3 nucleotides read TGTGCCAGCAGTTCTGTAGATGTCTTCCTTACGCAGTATTTT. Translation gives CASSSVDVFLTQYF.

CDR3 DNA: TGTGCCAGTAAGGCGGCGGGGCTCGGGCAGCCCCAGCATTTT. Translated: CASKAAGLGQPQHF. V and J are TRBV19 and TRBJ1-5; the D gene is possibly TRBD1 (5 bases). The CDR3 loop spans 14 amino acids. V gave up 7 bases and J gave up 7 bases, with 17 bases separating them. Germline CDR1 LNHDA, CDR2 SQIVND (reference sequence).

V is TRBV5-6 and J is TRBJ1-4, with 7 bases that match TRBD1. The V gene's germline CDR1 is SGHDT and CDR2 YYEEEE. The CDR3 covers 17 residues. Trimming at V came to 2 bases and at J to 2 bases, leaving 9 bases not matched to a gene. The CDR3: CASSFGTALATNEKLFF. The CDR3 DNA is TGTGCCAGCAGCTTCGGGACAGCCCTCGCCACTAATGAAAAACTGTTTTTT.

The J gene is TRBJ2-7, the V gene TRBV10-2, with D unclear. The V gene's germline CDR1 is WSHSY and CDR2 SAAADI. This CDR3 is built from 14 residues. Trimming removed 4 bases from V and 2 bases from J, with 12 bases in between. CDR3 in amino acids: CASSVAAPPYEQYF. The CDR3 region has the DNA TGCGCCAGCAGTGTCGCGGCGCCTCCCTACGAGCAGTACTTC.

The gene calls are TRBV9 and TRBJ2-4, with a tentative D call TRBD2 (6 bases). This CDR3 is built from 15 residues. In germline, CDR1 is SGDLS, CDR2 YYNGEE. Trimming stripped 3 bases from V and 0 bases from J, with 10 bases between. The CDR3 sequence: CASSARERAKNIQYF. The CDR3 DNA is TGTGCCAGCAGCGCTCGGGAGAGAGCCAAAAACATTCAGTACTTC.

J is TRBJ2-7 and V is TRBV6-1, with 10 nucleotides matching TRBD2. V lost 2 bases to trimming and J lost 2 bases; unmatched junction nucleotides: 3. CDR3 length equals 15 residues. Germline lookup yields CDR1 MNHNS and CDR2 SASEGT. Here the CDR3 reads CASSEILAGAYEQYF. CDR3 DNA sequence: TGTGCCAGCAGTGAAATCCTAGCGGGAGCCTACGAGCAGTACTTC.

This chain uses TRBV27 with TRBJ1-2; 7 bases fit TRBD1. Germline values: CDR1 MNHEY, CDR2 SMNVEV (reference sequence). After removal of 5 bases from V and 5 bases from J, the junction contained 8 bases not matched to a gene. The CDR3 has 14 residues. The CDR3 sequence is CASSRGTALYGYTF. In nucleotides, the CDR3 is TGTGCCAGCAGTCGCGGGACAGCCCTTTATGGCTACACCTTC.

The chain recombines TRBV11-2 with TRBJ2-7; 7 nucleotides line up with TRBD2. Trimming cost V 1 base and J 3 bases; bases outside gene matches: 6. The CDR3 is 15 residues long. Germline V lookup: CDR1 SGHAT, CDR2 FQNNGV. The CDR3: CASSLVGGSYYEQYF. CDR3 nucleotide sequence: TGTGCCAGCAGCTTAGTGGGCGGGAGCTACTACGAGCAGTACTTC.

The chain joins TRBV7-9 to TRBJ2-5; 7 nucleotides agree with TRBD2. CDR3 length: 15 residues. From germline, CDR1 is SEHNR and CDR2 FQNEAQ (reference sequence). The trim removed 4 bases at V and 3 bases at J, leaving 8 bases unmatched. CDR3 DNA sequence: TGTGCCAGCAGCTGGCTCGGGCTAGCGGAAGAGACCCAGTACTTC. Translating gives CASSWLGLAEETQYF.

The rearrangement uses TRBV28 and TRBJ2-7; D is unresolved. Looked up from germline, CDR1 is MDHEN and CDR2 is SYDVKM. V lost 2 bases, J lost 2 bases, and 4 bases lay in between. The CDR3 sequence is 12 residues long. CDR3 sequence (DNA): TGTGCCAGCAGTTTAAGCCCCTACGAGCAGTACTTC. It yields the protein CASSLSPYEQYF.

This rearrangement joins TRBV19 to TRBJ2-1; D not certain. The CDR3 runs 16 residues. Trimming shortened V by 3 bases and J by 7 bases, and 19 bases separated the two germline ends. Germline-derived CDR1 and CDR2 are LNHDA and SQIVND (reference sequence). The CDR3 reads CASSMGPYPPQNEQFF. For the CDR3, the DNA is TGTGCCAGTAGTATGGGCCCTTACCCCCCTCAGAATGAGCAGTTCTTC.

The chain is built from TRBV7-6 and TRBJ2-1, with 7 bases aligning to TRBD2. The CDR3 has 15 residues. Germline assignment: CDR1 SGHVS and CDR2 FNYEAQ. V trimming: 1 base; J trimming: 2 bases; junction bases outside the gene matches: 2. The CDR3 loop reads CASSLGLAAYNEQFF. CDR3 coding DNA: TGTGCCAGCAGCTTAGGTCTAGCGGCCTACAATGAGCAGTTCTTC.

The CDR3 is CASSQSWTGSGEQYF. DNA for the CDR3: TGCGCCAGCAGTCAATCGTGGACAGGGTCGGGGGAGCAGTACTTC. The chain carries TRBV23-1 and TRBJ2-7, with 8 positions matching TRBD1. TRBV23-1 qualifies as an ORF whose function is uncertain. The CDR3 has 15 residues. Germline trimming cut 0 bases from V and 7 bases from J; bases unmatched to any gene: 8.

The J gene is TRBJ2-5, the V gene TRBV7-9; 8 nucleotides match TRBD1. The CDR3 has 14 amino acids. CDR1 and CDR2 (germline): SEHNR, FQNEAQ (reference sequence). Trimming took 3 bases from V and 5 from J; bases not matched to a gene: 5. The CDR3 spells CASSFRTGRETQYF. CDR3 nucleotides: TGTGCCAGCAGCTTCCGGACAGGGAGGGAGACCCAGTACTTC.

V gene TRBV5-1 combines with J gene TRBJ2-4; 11 bases align to TRBD2. From germline, CDR1 is SGHRS and CDR2 YFSETQ. J gave up 1 base and V 4 bases, and 13 bases lay outside the gene matches. The CDR3 runs 19 residues. CDR3: CASSPPLAGGQGAKNIQYF. The CDR3 coding sequence is TGCGCCAGCAGCCCTCCCCTAGCGGGAGGCCAGGGGGCCAAAAACATTCAGTACTTC.